Below, 14 T cell receptor beta chains from the same sample are listed, as sequenced in a study of CD8 T cells in Susac syndrome. Random-hexamer reverse transcription was applied to roughly 0.45 to 1 ug RNA. TCRdb passed the immunoSEQ multiplex PCR reads through MiXCR, listing each CDR3 protein once. This sample carries under 250,000 distinct CDR3 sequences, around 93% of them seen once, and the ten largest clones take about 0.071%. Input material: CD4+ T cells from PBMCs. The receptors originated from a human donor with multiple sclerosis.

The CDR3 here is CASLPARTGQETQYF. The DNA of the CDR3 is TGTGCCAGCCTACCTGCCCGGACTGGACAAGAGACCCAGTACTTC. V gene TRBV11-2 combines with J gene TRBJ2-5, with a possible D match to TRBD2 (5 bases). The CDR3 has 15 amino acids. Germline V gene sequence: CDR1 SGHAT, CDR2 FQNNGV. V gave up 8 bases and J gave up 2 bases, with 18 bases separating them. Using reference TRBV11-2 and TRBJ2-5 for the parts outside the CDR3, the full variable domain is EAGVAQSPRYKIIEKRQSVAFWCNPISGHATLYWYQQILGQGPKLLIQFQNNGVVDDSQLPKDRFSAERLKGVDSTLKIQPAKLEDSAVYLCASLPARTGQETQYFGPGTRLLVL.

This clonotype occurred once. The rearrangement links TRBV5-1 to TRBJ2-3; D is undetermined. The CDR3 totals 14 residues. Germline values: CDR1 SGHRS, CDR2 YFSETQ. V was shortened by 2 bases and J by 0 bases, with 7 bases between the two germline ends. The CDR3 loop is CASSFQPSTDTQYF. DNA for the CDR3: TGCGCCAGCAGCTTTCAGCCTAGCACAGATACGCAGTATTTT. Looking up the rest from reference TRBV5-1 and TRBJ2-3 gives the full variable domain: KAGVTQTPRYLIKTRGQQVTLSCSPISGHRSVSWYQQTPGQGLQFLFEYFSETQRNKGNFPGRFSGRQFSNSRSEMNVSTLELGDSALYLCASSFQPSTDTQYFGPGTRLTVL.

V gene TRBV18 combines with J gene TRBJ2-7, with D perhaps matching TRBD2 (6 bases). The length of the CDR3 is 14 residues. Trimming took off 5 bases at V and 0 bases at J, with 11 bases between the two ends. Germline-derived CDR1 and CDR2 are KGHSH and LQKENI. The DNA of the CDR3 is TGTGCCAGCTCAAAACGGACTAACTCCTACGAGCAGTACGTC. Amino acid sequence: CASSKRTNSYEQYV.

The chain recombines TRBV5-8 with TRBJ2-6; a possible D gene is TRBD1 (5 bases). CDR1 is SGHTS and CDR2 is YDEGEE in the germline V gene. V dropped 2 bases and J dropped 0 bases, with 6 bases sitting between them. The CDR3 has 15 amino acids. The chain's CDR3 is CASSFRVSGANVLTF. The CDR3 region has the DNA TGTGCCAGCAGCTTCAGGGTCTCTGGGGCCAACGTCCTGACTTTC.

This chain joins TRBV4-1 and TRBJ2-7; possibly TRBD1 for D (5 bases). The CDR3 is 14 residues long. Germline CDR1 MGHRA, CDR2 YSYEKL. V gave up 1 base and J gave up 0 bases, with 7 bases separating them. Here the CDR3 DNA reads TGCGCCAGCAGCCAAGGACAGATCTCCTACGAGCAGTACGTC. Its translation: CASSQGQISYEQYV.

CDR3 in DNA: TGCGCCAGCAGCCAGCACACTGAAGCTTTCTTT. The encoded protein is CASSQHTEAFF. The chain has TRBV4-1 and TRBJ1-1, with D unclear. Trimming took 3 bases from V and 3 from J, leaving 2 bases between them. The CDR3 has 11 residues. Germline assignment: CDR1 MGHRA and CDR2 YSYEKL.

This chain links TRBV16 with TRBJ1-3, with D perhaps matching TRBD1 (5 bases). Trimming left V 4 bases short and J 3 bases short, with 13 bases between. This CDR3 has 15 residues. The germline gives CDR1 KGHSY, CDR2 FQNENV. The CDR3 nucleotides are TGTGCCAGCAGCCCGACGGGGCTCAGTGGAAACACCATATATTTT. Its translation is CASSPTGLSGNTIYF.

The chain links TRBV29-1 to TRBJ1-2; D perhaps matches TRBD1 (5 bases). This CDR3 has 10 amino acids. Per the germline V gene, CDR1 is SQVTM and CDR2 is ANQGSEA. V shed 7 bases and J shed 6 bases, with 9 bases lying between them. CDR3 in amino acids: CSGRGDGYTF. Here the CDR3 DNA reads TGCAGCGGCCGGGGGGATGGCTACACCTTC. Combining the CDR3 with reference TRBV29-1 and TRBJ1-2 gives the whole variable domain SAVISQKPSRDICQRGTSLTIQCQVDSQVTMMFWYRQQPGQSLTLIATANQGSEATYESGFVIDKFPISRPNLTFSTLTVSNMSPEDSSIYLCSGRGDGYTFGSGTRLTVV.

This sequence joins TRBV10-3 and TRBJ2-7; 7 nucleotides line up with TRBD1. The CDR3 is made up of 14 amino acids. Per the germline V gene, CDR1 is ENHRY and CDR2 is SYGVKD. The trim removed 11 bases at V and 0 bases at J, leaving 10 bases unmatched. CDR3 DNA: TGTGCCTCCGAGACAGGGAACCACTCCTACGAGCAGTACGTC. It is translated as CASETGNHSYEQYV.

The rearrangement links TRBV7-9 to TRBJ2-7; no definite D call. CDR1 and CDR2 (germline): SEHNR, FQNEAQ (reference sequence). V lost 1 base, J lost 6 bases, and 7 bases lay in between. The CDR3 contains 12 residues. DNA for the CDR3: TGTGCCAGCAGCTTAGAGAGGAGCGAGCAGTACTTC. This codes for CASSLERSEQYF.

The V gene is TRBV4-1, the J gene TRBJ2-7; unclear D gene. The V gene's germline CDR1 is MGHRA and CDR2 YSYEKL. CDR3 length equals 16 residues. V was pared by 2 bases and J by 0 bases, with 14 bases between. This CDR3 reads CASSQIGGTISYEQYF. CDR3 nucleotide sequence: TGCGCCAGCAGCCAAATCGGCGGTACAATCTCCTACGAGCAGTACTTC.

The CDR3 is CASSPTLLTENTIYF. The CDR3 nucleotides are TGTGCCAGCAGCCCTACCCTCCTTACGGAAAACACCATATATTTT. The chain couples TRBV2 to TRBJ1-3; no definite D call. Trimming took off 6 bases at V and 6 bases at J, with 18 bases between the two ends. The germline gives CDR1 SNHLY, CDR2 FYNNEI. The CDR3 spans 15 residues.

This clonotype was seen once. V gene TRBV7-8 combines with J gene TRBJ1-1; D unresolved. Trimming left V 4 bases short and J 6 bases short, with 6 bases between. This CDR3 has 11 residues. The germline V gene has CDR1 SGHVS and CDR2 FQNEAQ. The CDR3 loop reads CASSWRAEAFF. Here the CDR3 DNA reads TGTGCCAGCAGCTGGCGCGCTGAAGCTTTCTTT.

The CDR3 region has the DNA TGCAGCGCAACGACAGGGAGAAGCTCCTACGAGCAGTACTTC. Encoded protein: CSATTGRSSYEQYF. The V call is TRBV29-1, the J call TRBJ2-7; TRBD1 agrees at 7 bases. This CDR3 region has 14 residues. J gave up 0 bases and V 7 bases, and 9 bases lay outside the gene matches. The germline CDR1 and CDR2 sequences are SQVTM and ANQGSEA.